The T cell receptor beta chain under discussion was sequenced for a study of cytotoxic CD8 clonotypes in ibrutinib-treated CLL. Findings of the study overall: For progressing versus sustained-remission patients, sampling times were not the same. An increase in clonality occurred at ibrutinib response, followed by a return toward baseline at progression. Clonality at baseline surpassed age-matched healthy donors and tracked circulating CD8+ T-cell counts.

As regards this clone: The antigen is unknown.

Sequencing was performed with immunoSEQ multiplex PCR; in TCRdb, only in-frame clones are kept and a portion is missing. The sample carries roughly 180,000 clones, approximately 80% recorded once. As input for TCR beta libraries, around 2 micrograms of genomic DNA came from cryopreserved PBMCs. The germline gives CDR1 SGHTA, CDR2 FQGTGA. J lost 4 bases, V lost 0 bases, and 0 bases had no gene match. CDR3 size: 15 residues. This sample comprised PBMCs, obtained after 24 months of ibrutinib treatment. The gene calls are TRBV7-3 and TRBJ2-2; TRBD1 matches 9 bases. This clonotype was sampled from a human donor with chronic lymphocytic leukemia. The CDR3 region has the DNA TGTGCCAGCAGCTTAACGGGACAGGGCACCGGGGAGCTGTTTTTT. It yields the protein CASSLTGQGTGELFF.